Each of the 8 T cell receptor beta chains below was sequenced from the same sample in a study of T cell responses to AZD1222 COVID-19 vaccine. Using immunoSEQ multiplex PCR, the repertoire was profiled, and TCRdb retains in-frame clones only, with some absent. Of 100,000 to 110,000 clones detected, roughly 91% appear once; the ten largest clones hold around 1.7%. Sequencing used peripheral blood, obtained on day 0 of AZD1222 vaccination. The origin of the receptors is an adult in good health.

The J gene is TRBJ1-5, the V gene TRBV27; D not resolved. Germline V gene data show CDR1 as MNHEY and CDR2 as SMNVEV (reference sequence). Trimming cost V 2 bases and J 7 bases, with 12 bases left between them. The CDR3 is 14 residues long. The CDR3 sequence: CASSLRRSEQPQHF. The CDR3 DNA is TGTGCCAGCAGTTTACGGCGGTCGGAGCAGCCCCAGCATTTT.

The CDR3 DNA is TGTGCCAGCAGCCAAGGCGGACAGAACTTTAACTATGGCTACACCTTC. Translated: CASSQGGQNFNYGYTF. The V gene is TRBV4-2, the J gene TRBJ1-2; possibly TRBD1 for D (6 bases). V was cut by 1 base and J by 1 base, with 13 bases left in between. Germline V gives CDR1 LGHNA, CDR2 YNFKEQ. CDR3 length equals 16 residues.

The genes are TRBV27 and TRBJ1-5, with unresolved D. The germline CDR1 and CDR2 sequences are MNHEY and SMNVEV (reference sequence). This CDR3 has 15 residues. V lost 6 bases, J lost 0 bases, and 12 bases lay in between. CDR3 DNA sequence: TGTGCCAGCAGAAATGACCGTTATAGCAATCAGCCCCAGCATTTT. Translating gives CASRNDRYSNQPQHF.

In DNA, the CDR3 is TGTGCCAGCGGCCTAGGTCAGTCAGATACGCAGTATTTT. It codes for CASGLGQSDTQYF. V gene TRBV3-1 (or the pseudogene TRBV3-2) combines with J gene TRBJ2-3; D unresolved. The CDR3 sequence is 13 residues long. Trimming left V 8 bases short and J 4 bases short, with 13 bases between. CDR1 and CDR2 from the germline V gene are LGHDT and YNNKEL (reference sequence).

The CDR3 here is CASSLFPPTGRHETQYF. The CDR3 nucleotides are TGTGCCAGCAGCTTGTTTCCCCCAACCGGGAGACATGAGACCCAGTACTTC. This chain uses TRBV5-6 with TRBJ2-5; D is perhaps TRBD2 (6 bases). Germline V gene lookup returns CDR1 SGHDT and CDR2 YYEEEE. There are 17 residues in the CDR3. The V end was cut by 1 base, the J end by 5 bases, with 21 bases between.

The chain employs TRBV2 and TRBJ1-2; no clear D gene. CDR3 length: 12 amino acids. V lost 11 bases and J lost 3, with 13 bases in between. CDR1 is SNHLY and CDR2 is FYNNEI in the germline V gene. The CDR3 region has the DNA TGTGCCTCTGGTTATGGAGACTATGGCTACACCTTC. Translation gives CASGYGDYGYTF.

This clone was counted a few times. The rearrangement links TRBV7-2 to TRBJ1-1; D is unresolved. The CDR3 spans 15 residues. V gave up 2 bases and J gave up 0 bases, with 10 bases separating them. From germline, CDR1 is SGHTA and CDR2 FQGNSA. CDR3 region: CASSLYSGMNTEAFF. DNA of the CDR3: TGTGCCAGCAGCTTATACTCTGGGATGAACACTGAAGCTTTCTTT.

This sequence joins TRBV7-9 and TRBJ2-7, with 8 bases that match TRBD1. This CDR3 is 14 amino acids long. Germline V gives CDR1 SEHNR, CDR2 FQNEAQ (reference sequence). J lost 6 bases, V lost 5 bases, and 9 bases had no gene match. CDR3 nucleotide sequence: TGTGCCAGCAGCCGTGGACAGGGTGGGTCCGAGCAGTACTTC. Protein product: CASSRGQGGSEQYF.